The T cell receptor beta chain described here comes from a study of CD8 T cells in ankylosing spondylitis. As the method for making TCR beta libraries, quantitative 5'-RACE with molecular barcodes was used. Each CDR3 protein is one row after TCRdb ran MiXCR on the 5' RACE reads. The sample lists about 420,000 distinct CDR3 sequences; about 22% were seen once. To note about this clonotype: Its antigen is still unknown.

Germline V gene lookup returns CDR1 SGHAT and CDR2 FQNNGV. This CDR3 region has 16 residues. With V trimmed by 5 bases and J by 3 bases, 11 bases remained unmatched. Study-wide results and limits: There were earlier reports of some motif variants in reactive arthritis synovial fluid and blood. Reportedly, significant enrichment of disease-linked clones occurred in matched ankylosing spondylitis synovial fluid. In peripheral blood, disease-linked CD8+ clones occurred at relatively low frequencies. In ankylosing spondylitis blood, a motif of roughly eight highly homologous TCR beta variants appeared characteristic.

V gene TRBV11-2 combines with J gene TRBJ2-3, with 7 nucleotides matching TRBD2. The sequenced sample was blood, either unsorted or a sorted T cell fraction (not recorded which). The origin of this receptor is a male donor with ankylosing spondylitis. The CDR3 nucleotides are TGTGCCAGCAGCACCCCGGGACTAATGGCTACAGATACGCAGTATTTT. Protein sequence: CASSTPGLMATDTQYF. Full variable domain (remainder filled in from reference TRBV11-2 and TRBJ2-3): EAGVAQSPRYKIIEKRQSVAFWCNPISGHATLYWYQQILGQGPKLLIQFQNNGVVDDSQLPKDRFSAERLKGVDSTLKIQPAKLEDSAVYLCASSTPGLMATDTQYFGPGTRLTVL.